Below are 8 T cell receptor beta chains sequenced from a single sample in a study of blood T cell repertoires in COVID-19 (dated by TCRdb to about 2020). The method was the immunoSEQ multiplex PCR assay. TCRdb re-hosts the immuneACCESS table, in-frame sequences only. Its copies lack some clones; in the studies checked, an unresolved V gene accounts for under half of them, and the cause for the rest is not known. Present in this sample are around 300,000 clones, around 89% of which were seen just once. Jointly, the top ten make up 3% to 4% of the sample. Sequenced material: peripheral blood. The receptors shown here come from a woman between 35 and 50 years old with acute or convalescent COVID-19.

The chain employs TRBV18 and TRBJ1-6, with 7 bases matching TRBD1. The CDR3 covers 17 residues. Germline values: CDR1 KGHSH, CDR2 LQKENI. The trim removed 2 bases at V and 0 bases at J, leaving 4 bases unmatched. The CDR3 reads CASSPSRGSSYNSPLHF. DNA of the CDR3: TGTGCCAGCTCACCAAGCAGGGGGAGCTCCTATAATTCACCCCTCCACTTT.

Here the CDR3 DNA reads TGCAGCGTTGCCTTCGGGCTAGCTAGCAATGAGCAGTTCTTC. This sequence encodes CSVAFGLASNEQFF. The chain has TRBV29-1 and TRBJ2-1; TRBD2 is a possible D gene (5 bases). This CDR3 is built from 14 residues. CDR1 SQVTM and CDR2 ANQGSEA come from the germline V gene. Trimming took off 4 bases at V and 6 bases at J, with 16 bases between the two ends.

The J gene is TRBJ1-3, the V gene TRBV9, with 7 nucleotides matching TRBD1. With V trimmed by 0 bases and J by 13 bases, 13 bases remained unmatched. CDR3 length equals 15 residues. The germline V gene has CDR1 SGDLS and CDR2 YYNGEE. The CDR3 DNA reads as TGTGCCAGCAGCGTAGATAAGGTTAGGACAGGCCAAATATATTTT. The encoded protein is CASSVDKVRTGQIYF.

This clone showed up just a few times. The chain couples TRBV9 to TRBJ1-2; tentatively, D is TRBD1 (6 bases). CDR3 length: 14 amino acids. V dropped 3 bases and J dropped 7 bases, with 16 bases sitting between them. Looked up from germline, CDR1 is SGDLS and CDR2 is YYNGEE. The CDR3 sequence is CASSATQGNRGYTF. CDR3 DNA sequence: TGTGCCAGCAGCGCGACTCAGGGGAATCGTGGCTACACCTTC.

This clone showed up just a few times. The genes are TRBV2 and TRBJ1-6; D gene uncertain. CDR1 is SNHLY, CDR2 FYNNEI, per germline. V shed 4 bases and J shed 4 bases, with 5 bases lying between them. CDR3 size: 13 residues. CDR3 in DNA: TGTGCCAGCAGTGTTCAGTATAATTCACCCCTCCACTTT. It codes for CASSVQYNSPLHF. Full variable domain (rest looked up from reference TRBV2 and TRBJ1-6): EPEVTQTPSHQVTQMGQEVILRCVPISNHLYFYWYRQILGQKVEFLVSFYNNEISEKSEIFDDQFSVERPDGSNFTLKIRSTKLEDSAMYFCASSVQYNSPLHFGNGTRLTVT.

The chain links TRBV10-3 to TRBJ1-5, with 7 bases lining up with TRBD1. Germline V gene sequence: CDR1 ENHRY, CDR2 SYGVKD. This CDR3 has 13 residues. J was trimmed by 0 bases and V by 10 bases; bases with no gene match: 3. The CDR3 is CATGQASNQPQHF. The CDR3, as DNA: TGTGCCACCGGACAGGCTAGCAATCAGCCCCAGCATTTT.

V and J are TRBV27 and TRBJ2-2; D perhaps matches TRBD1 (6 bases). The CDR3 has 13 residues. CDR1 MNHEY and CDR2 SMNVEV come from the germline V gene (reference sequence). In DNA, the CDR3 is TGTGCTTCGTTAGGGGCCAGGGGCGGGGAGCTGTTTTTT. Protein sequence: CASLGARGGELFF.

The J gene is TRBJ1-2, the V gene TRBV19; TRBD1 matches 7 bases. CDR1 LNHDA and CDR2 SQIVND come from the germline V gene (reference sequence). The V and J ends lost 4 bases and 1 base, in that order; junction bases with no gene match: 6. The CDR3 sequence is 15 residues long. CDR3 bases: TGTGCCAGTAGTAAGGGGACAGAACTTAACTATGGCTACACCTTC. Amino acid sequence: CASSKGTELNYGYTF.